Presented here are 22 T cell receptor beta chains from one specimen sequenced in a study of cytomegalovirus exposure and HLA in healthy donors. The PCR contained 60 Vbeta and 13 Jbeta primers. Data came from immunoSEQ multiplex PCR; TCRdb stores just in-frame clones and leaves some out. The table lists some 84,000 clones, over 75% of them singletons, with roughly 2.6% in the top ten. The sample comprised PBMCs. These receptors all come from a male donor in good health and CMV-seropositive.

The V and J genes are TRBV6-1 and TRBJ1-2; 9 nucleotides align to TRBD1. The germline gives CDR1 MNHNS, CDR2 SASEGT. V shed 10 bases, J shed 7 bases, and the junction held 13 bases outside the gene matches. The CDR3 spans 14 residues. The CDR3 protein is CAKSPGQGIGGYTF. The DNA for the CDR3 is TGTGCCAAATCACCGGGACAGGGAATTGGTGGCTACACCTTC.

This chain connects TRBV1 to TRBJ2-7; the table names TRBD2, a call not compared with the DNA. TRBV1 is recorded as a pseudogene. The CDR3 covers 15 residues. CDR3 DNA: TGCACCAGCAGGCGGACTAGCGGATACTCCTACGAGCAGTACTTC. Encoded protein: CTSRRTSGYSYEQYF.

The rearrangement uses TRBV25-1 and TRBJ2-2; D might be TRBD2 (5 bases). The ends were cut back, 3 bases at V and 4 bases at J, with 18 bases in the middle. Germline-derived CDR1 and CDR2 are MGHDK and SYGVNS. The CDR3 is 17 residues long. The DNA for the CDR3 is TGTGCCAGCAGTGATGGGGTGGTTGGGAGCGTCACCGGGGAGCTGTTTTTT. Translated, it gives CASSDGVVGSVTGELFF.

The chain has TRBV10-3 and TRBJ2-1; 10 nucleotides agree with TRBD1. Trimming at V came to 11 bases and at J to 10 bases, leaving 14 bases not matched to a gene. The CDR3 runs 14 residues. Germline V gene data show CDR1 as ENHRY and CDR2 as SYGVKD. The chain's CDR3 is CAAGTGDLREEQFF. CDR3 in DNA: TGTGCCGCAGGGACAGGGGATCTTCGAGAAGAGCAGTTCTTC.

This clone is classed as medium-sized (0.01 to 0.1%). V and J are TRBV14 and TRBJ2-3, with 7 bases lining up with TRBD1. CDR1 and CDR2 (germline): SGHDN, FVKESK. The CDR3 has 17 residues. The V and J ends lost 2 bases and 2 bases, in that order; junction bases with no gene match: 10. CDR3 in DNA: TGTGCCAGCAGCCAATTCCGGGACAGAAAAATCACAGATACGCAGTATTTT. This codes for CASSQFRDRKITDTQYF.

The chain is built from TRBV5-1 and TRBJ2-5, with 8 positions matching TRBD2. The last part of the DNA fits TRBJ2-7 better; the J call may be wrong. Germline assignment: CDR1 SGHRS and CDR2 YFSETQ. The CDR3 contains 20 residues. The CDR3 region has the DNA TGCGCCAGCAGCTTACGAGGGGGGTTCTCGGTTGCGGGGGGAACCTACGAGCAGTACTTC. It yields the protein CASSLRGGFSVAGGTYEQYF.

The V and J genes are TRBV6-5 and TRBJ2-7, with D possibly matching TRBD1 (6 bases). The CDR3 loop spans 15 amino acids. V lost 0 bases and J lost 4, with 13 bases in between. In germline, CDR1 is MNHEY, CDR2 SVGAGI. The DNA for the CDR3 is TGTGCCAGCAGTTACTCGAAACAGGGAGTATACGAGCAGTACTTC. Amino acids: CASSYSKQGVYEQYF.

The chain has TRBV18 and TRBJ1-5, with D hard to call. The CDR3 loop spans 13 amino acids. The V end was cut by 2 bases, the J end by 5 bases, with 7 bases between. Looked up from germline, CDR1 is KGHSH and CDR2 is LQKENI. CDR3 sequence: CASSPTLDQPQHF. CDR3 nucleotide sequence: TGTGCCAGCTCACCAACTCTGGATCAGCCCCAGCATTTT.

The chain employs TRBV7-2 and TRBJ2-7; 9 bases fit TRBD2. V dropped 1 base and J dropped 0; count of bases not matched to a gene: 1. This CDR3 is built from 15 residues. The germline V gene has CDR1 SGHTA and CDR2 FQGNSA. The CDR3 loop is CASSLDSGGSYEQYF. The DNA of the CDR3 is TGTGCCAGCAGCTTAGATAGCGGGGGCTCCTACGAGCAGTACTTC.

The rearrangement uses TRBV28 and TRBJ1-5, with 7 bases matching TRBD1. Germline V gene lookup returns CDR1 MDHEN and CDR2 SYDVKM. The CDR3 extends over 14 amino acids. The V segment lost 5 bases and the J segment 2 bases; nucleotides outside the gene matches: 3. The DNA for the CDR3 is TGTGCCAGCAGTCATGACAGGGGCAATCAGCCCCAGCATTTT. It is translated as CASSHDRGNQPQHF. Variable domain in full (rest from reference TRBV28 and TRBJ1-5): DVKVTQSSRYLVKRTGEKVFLECVQDMDHENMFWYRQDPGLGLRLIYFSYDVKMKEKGDIPEGYSVSREKKERFSLILESASTNQTSMYLCASSHDRGNQPQHFGDGTRLSIL.

CDR3 residues: CASSSLQGVEGIQYF. CDR3 nucleotide sequence: TGTGCCAGTAGTTCACTCCAGGGGGTTGAGGGCATTCAGTACTTC. V is TRBV19 and J is TRBJ2-4; TRBD1 matches at 7 bases. The CDR3 length is 15 residues. CDR1 LNHDA and CDR2 SQIVND come from the germline V gene (reference sequence). The J segment lost 9 bases and the V segment lost 5 bases, leaving 13 bases of the junction unmatched.

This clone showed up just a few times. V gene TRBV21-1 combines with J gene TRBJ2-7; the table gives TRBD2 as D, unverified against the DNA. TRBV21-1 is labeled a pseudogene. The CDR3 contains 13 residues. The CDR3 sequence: CASSKSLTYEQYF. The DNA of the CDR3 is TGTGCCAGCAGCAAGTCACTCACCTACGAGCAGTACTTC.

The CDR3 sequence: CASSSLRTSGSNEQFF. CDR3 DNA sequence: TGTGCCAGCAGTTCCCTCAGGACTAGCGGGAGCAATGAGCAGTTCTTC. The chain recombines TRBV28 with TRBJ2-1, with 13 bases aligning to TRBD2. This CDR3 comprises 16 residues. Trimming at V came to 4 bases and at J to 6 bases, leaving 6 bases not matched to a gene. Germline V gene data show CDR1 as MDHEN and CDR2 as SYDVKM.

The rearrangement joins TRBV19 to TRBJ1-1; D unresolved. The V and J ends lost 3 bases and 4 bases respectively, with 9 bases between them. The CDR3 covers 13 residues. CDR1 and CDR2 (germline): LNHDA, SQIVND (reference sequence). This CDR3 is CASSMQRGTEAFF. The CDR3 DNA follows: TGTGCCAGTAGTATGCAGCGGGGCACTGAAGCTTTCTTT.

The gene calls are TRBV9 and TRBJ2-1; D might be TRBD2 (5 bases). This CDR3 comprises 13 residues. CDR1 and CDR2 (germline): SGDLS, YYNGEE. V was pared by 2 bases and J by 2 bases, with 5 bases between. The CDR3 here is CASSVSAYNEQFF. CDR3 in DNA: TGTGCCAGCAGCGTTAGCGCCTACAATGAGCAGTTCTTC.

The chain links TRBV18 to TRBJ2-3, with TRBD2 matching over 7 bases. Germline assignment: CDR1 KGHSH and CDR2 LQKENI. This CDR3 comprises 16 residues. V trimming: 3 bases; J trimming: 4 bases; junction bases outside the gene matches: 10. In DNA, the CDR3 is TGTGCCAGCTCACCTCTCCCCGTGAGCGGGGCAGATACGCAGTATTTT. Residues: CASSPLPVSGADTQYF.

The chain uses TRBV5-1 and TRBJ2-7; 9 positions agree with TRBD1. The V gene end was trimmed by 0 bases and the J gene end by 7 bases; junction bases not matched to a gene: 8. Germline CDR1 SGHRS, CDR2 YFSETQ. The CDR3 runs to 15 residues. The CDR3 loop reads CASSLAGTGTREQYF. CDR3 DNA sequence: TGCGCCAGCAGCTTGGCCGGGACAGGGACGAGGGAGCAGTACTTC.

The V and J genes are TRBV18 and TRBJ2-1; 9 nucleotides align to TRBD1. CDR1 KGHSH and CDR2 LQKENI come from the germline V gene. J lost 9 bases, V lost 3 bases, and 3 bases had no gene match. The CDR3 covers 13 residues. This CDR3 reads CASSPGTGFEQFF. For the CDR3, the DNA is TGTGCCAGCTCACCCGGGACAGGGTTTGAGCAGTTCTTC.

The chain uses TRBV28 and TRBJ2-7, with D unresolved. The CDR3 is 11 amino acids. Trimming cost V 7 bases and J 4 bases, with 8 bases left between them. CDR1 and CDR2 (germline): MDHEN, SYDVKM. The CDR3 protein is CASTNSYEQYF. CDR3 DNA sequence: TGTGCCAGCACCAACAGTTACGAGCAGTACTTC.

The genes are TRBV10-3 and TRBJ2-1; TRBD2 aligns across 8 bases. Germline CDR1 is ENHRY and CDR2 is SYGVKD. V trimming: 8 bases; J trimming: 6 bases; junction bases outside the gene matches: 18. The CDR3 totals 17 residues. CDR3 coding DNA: TGTGCCATCCGTGGCGGCCGAGCGGCGGGAGGAGGCAATGAGCAGTTCTTC. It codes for CAIRGGRAAGGGNEQFF.

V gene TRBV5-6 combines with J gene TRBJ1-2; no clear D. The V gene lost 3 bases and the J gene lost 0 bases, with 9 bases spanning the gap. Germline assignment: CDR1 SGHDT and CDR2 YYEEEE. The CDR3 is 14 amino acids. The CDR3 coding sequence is TGTGCCAGCAGCTCCAGATACACTAACTATGGCTACACCTTC. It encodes CASSSRYTNYGYTF.

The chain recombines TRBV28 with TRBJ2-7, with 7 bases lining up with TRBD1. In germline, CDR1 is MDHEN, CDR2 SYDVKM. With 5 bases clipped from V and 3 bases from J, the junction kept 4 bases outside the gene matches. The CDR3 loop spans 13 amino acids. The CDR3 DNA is TGTGCCAGCAGTCCGGGACAGTACTACGAGCAGTACTTC. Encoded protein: CASSPGQYYEQYF.